The rows below give T cell receptor beta chains drawn from one sample of a study of cytomegalovirus exposure and HLA in healthy donors. The method was immunoSEQ multiplex PCR; TCRdb's version includes in-frame clones alone and lacks a portion of them. The sample holds about 94,000 clones, roughly three fifths seen once. The sample comprised PBMCs. These receptors all stem from a young man in good health and CMV-seronegative. Each CDR3 is given with its conserved first and last residue. The D gene is left open where the match is weak. A row's size may be missing; if present it is once, few, many or a size class.

D gene: TRBD1; clone size: .; J gene: TRBJ2-2; V gene: TRBV5-8; CDR3 protein: CASSLGQVNTGELFF; CDR3 DNA: TGTGCCAGCAGCCTCGGACAGGTCAACACCGGGGAGCTGTTTTTT
D gene: TRBD2; clone size: .; J gene: TRBJ2-1; V gene: TRBV19; CDR3 protein: CASSTPGLAINEQFF; CDR3 DNA: TGTGCCAGTAGTACCCCCGGACTAGCAATTAATGAGCAGTTCTTC
D gene: .; clone size: .; J gene: TRBJ1-3; V gene: TRBV6-5; CDR3 protein: CAIASRNTIYF; CDR3 DNA: TGTGCCATCGCATCCCGGAACACCATATATTTT
D gene: .; clone size: .; J gene: TRBJ1-2; V gene: TRBV7-2; CDR3 protein: CASSLSPVEDYGYTF; CDR3 DNA: TGTGCCAGCAGCTTATCACCCGTGGAGGACTATGGCTACACCTTC
D gene: .; clone size: .; J gene: TRBJ2-1; V gene: TRBV18; CDR3 protein: CASCPRAGPPNEQFF; CDR3 DNA: TGTGCCAGCTGCCCCAGGGCCGGGCCGCCCAATGAGCAGTTCTTC
D gene: .; clone size: .; J gene: TRBJ1-2; V gene: TRBV10-3; CDR3 protein: CAISLSTGHYGYTF; CDR3 DNA: TGTGCCATCAGCCTCTCGACAGGTCACTATGGCTACACCTTC
D gene: .; clone size: .; J gene: TRBJ2-1; V gene: TRBV7-2; CDR3 protein: CASSFRVGGAMISYNEQFF; CDR3 DNA: TGTGCCAGCAGCTTTAGGGTCGGGGGTGCGATGATCTCCTACAATGAGCAGTTCTTC
D gene: TRBD1; clone size: .; J gene: TRBJ1-1; V gene: TRBV27; CDR3 protein: CASSPNVMTGGSGEAFF; CDR3 DNA: TGTGCCAGCAGTCCTAATGTGATGACAGGGGGCAGTGGTGAAGCTTTCTTT
D gene: .; clone size: .; J gene: TRBJ2-4; V gene: TRBV9; CDR3 protein: CASSVGAQNIQYF; CDR3 DNA: TGTGCCAGCAGCGTAGGGGCTCAAAACATTCAGTACTTC
D gene: TRBD1; clone size: .; J gene: TRBJ2-7; V gene: TRBV4-1; CDR3 protein: CASSQDGRQGAYEQYF; CDR3 DNA: TGCGCCAGCAGCCAAGATGGGCGACAGGGAGCCTACGAGCAGTACTTC
D gene: TRBD1; clone size: .; J gene: TRBJ1-2; V gene: TRBV6-4; CDR3 protein: CASRPGTGPSYGYTF; CDR3 DNA: TGTGCCAGCAGACCCGGGACAGGGCCTTCTTATGGCTACACCTTC
D gene: .; clone size: .; J gene: TRBJ2-7; V gene: TRBV5-1; CDR3 protein: CASSLERVGTGEQYF; CDR3 DNA: TGCGCCAGCAGCTTGGAAAGGGTCGGGACTGGAGAGCAGTACTTC
D gene: TRBD2; clone size: few; J gene: TRBJ2-1; V gene: TRBV29-1; CDR3 protein: CSVILASGSGEQFF; CDR3 DNA: TGCAGCGTTATTTTGGCTAGCGGGAGTGGTGAGCAGTTCTTC
D gene: TRBD2; clone size: .; J gene: TRBJ2-1; V gene: TRBV10-1; CDR3 protein: CASSEASGPNNEQFF; CDR3 DNA: TGCGCCAGCAGTGAGGCTAGCGGGCCTAACAATGAGCAGTTCTTC
D gene: .; clone size: .; J gene: TRBJ2-5; V gene: TRBV11-3; CDR3 protein: CASSLVAAETQYF; CDR3 DNA: TGTGCCAGCAGCTTAGTGGCGGCTGAGACCCAGTACTTC
D gene: .; clone size: .; J gene: TRBJ2-1; V gene: TRBV11-1; CDR3 protein: CASSLLVNEQFF; CDR3 DNA: TGTGCCAGCAGCTTACTAGTCAATGAGCAGTTCTTC
D gene: .; clone size: few; J gene: TRBJ2-7; V gene: TRBV6-1; CDR3 protein: CASSESEGGYEQYF; CDR3 DNA: TGTGCCAGCAGTGAGTCGGAGGGGGGGTACGAGCAGTACTTC
D gene: TRBD2; clone size: .; J gene: TRBJ2-7; V gene: TRBV29-1; CDR3 protein: CSVVVSGDYEQYF; CDR3 DNA: TGCAGCGTTGTGGTTAGCGGGGACTACGAGCAGTACTTC
D gene: TRBD1; clone size: .; J gene: TRBJ2-3; V gene: TRBV6-5; CDR3 protein: CASSSRTGLGTDTQYF; CDR3 DNA: TGTGCCAGCAGTTCCCGGACAGGTCTGGGCACAGATACGCAGTATTTT
D gene: .; clone size: .; J gene: TRBJ2-6; V gene: TRBV5-4; CDR3 protein: CASSVGSGGANVLTF; CDR3 DNA: TGTGCCAGCAGCGTCGGATCGGGAGGGGCCAACGTCCTGACTTTC
D gene: .; clone size: .; J gene: TRBJ2-7; V gene: TRBV27; CDR3 protein: CASSSGGTYEQYF; CDR3 DNA: TGTGCCAGCAGTTCCGGGGGAACCTACGAGCAGTACTTC